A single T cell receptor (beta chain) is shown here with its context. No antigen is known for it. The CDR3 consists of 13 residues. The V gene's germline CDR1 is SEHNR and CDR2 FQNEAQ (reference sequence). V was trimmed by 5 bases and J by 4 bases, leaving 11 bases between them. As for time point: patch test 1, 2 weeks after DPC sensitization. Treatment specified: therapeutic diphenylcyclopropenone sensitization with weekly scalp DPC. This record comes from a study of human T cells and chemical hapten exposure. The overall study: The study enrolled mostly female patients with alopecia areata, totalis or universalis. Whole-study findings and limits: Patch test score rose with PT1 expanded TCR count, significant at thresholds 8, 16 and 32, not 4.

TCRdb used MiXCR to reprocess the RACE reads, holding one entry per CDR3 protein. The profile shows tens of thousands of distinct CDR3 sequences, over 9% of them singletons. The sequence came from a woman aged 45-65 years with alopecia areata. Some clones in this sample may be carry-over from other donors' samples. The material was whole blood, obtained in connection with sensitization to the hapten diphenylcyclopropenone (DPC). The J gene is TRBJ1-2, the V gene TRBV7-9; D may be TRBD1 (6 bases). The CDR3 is CASSEQGPYGYTF. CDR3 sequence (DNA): TGTGCCAGCAGCGAACAGGGTCCCTATGGCTACACCTTC.